The rows below give T cell receptor beta chains drawn from one sample of a study of post-analysis software for immune sequencing data. TCRdb used MiXCR to reprocess the PCR reads, holding one entry per CDR3 protein. The sample holds over 700,000 distinct CDR3 sequences, about 32% seen once. The specimen was blood. These receptors were taken from a girl aged 5-17 years with multiple sclerosis. Each CDR3 is given without its conserved first and last residue. The order of the fields is CDR3 protein, V gene.

SARTPDPASNQPQH	TRBV20-1
SARIKQGRYSNQPQH	TRBV20-1
ASSLVGGGGTDTQY	TRBV11-2
SARTGGWATEAF	TRBV20-1
ASSQEPAGFNEQF	TRBV4-3
ASSPHQGAGETQY	TRBV28
SAREAGQTQY	TRBV20-1
ASSPGGQKNEKLF	TRBV7-2
ASSVEIRAKGNEQF	TRBV9
SVEGQGNYNEQF	TRBV29-1
AISETGNTEAF	TRBV10-3
ASSRASTRPKETQY	TRBV4-2
ASSRQGWPYEQY	TRBV28
ASSYSRPGAQY	TRBV6-2/TRBV6-3
ASRQTNYGYT	TRBV6-1
ASLAHGEAKNIQY	TRBV28
ASSRLQGNRYGYT	TRBV7-2
ASSSGRSNCGYT	TRBV11-2
ASSLSMGVGAF	TRBV7-2
ARRGGHGELF	TRBV7-2
ASSRQGYEQY	TRBV6-6
ASSSDRNSGEQF	TRBV5-1
ASSERASFSYNEQF	TRBV10-1
SARIPAGGGDTQY	TRBV20-1
SARPRDRGIGYT	TRBV20-1
ASRMTGSPETQY	TRBV28
ATSDLAGAPLAKNIQY	TRBV24-1
SAGTSGTIDTQY	TRBV20-1
ASSFAGPSGANVLT	TRBV28
SASLPSTGGVETQY	TRBV20-1
ASSYGPGDSGRNSPLH	TRBV6-5
SARDRGRWLGYT	TRBV20-1
ASRPVGTGGWIQPQH	TRBV6-6
ASSPVLDSRFYT	TRBV7-2
ASSPTGRDEKLF	TRBV18
ASSLDSPLGEQF	TRBV12-3/TRBV12-4
ASQNHRTANQPQH	TRBV6-2/TRBV6-3
ASSLNGGSHYEQY	TRBV12-3/TRBV12-4
ASSDRSGRPEADTQY	TRBV7-9
ASSEFPTSGGPGDTQY	TRBV10-2
SASLGRETQY	TRBV20-1
ASSSGLAGGVHEQY	TRBV5-1
ASSFEQGDYGYT	TRBV6-5
ASSSSGTLALYEQY	TRBV18